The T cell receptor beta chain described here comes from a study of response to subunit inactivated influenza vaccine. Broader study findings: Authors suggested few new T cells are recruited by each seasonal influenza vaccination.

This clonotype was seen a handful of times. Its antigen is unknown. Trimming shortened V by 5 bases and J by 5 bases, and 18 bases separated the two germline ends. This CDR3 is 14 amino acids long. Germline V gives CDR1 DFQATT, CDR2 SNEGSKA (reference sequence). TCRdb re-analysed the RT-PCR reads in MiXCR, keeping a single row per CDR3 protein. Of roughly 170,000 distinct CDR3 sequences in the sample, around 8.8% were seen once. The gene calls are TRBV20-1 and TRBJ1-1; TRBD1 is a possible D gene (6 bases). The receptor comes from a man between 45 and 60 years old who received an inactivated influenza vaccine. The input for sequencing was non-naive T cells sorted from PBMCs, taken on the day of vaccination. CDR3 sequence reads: CSARGTGMGTEAFF. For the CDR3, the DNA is TGCAGTGCTCGGGGAACAGGGATGGGGACTGAAGCTTTCTTT.